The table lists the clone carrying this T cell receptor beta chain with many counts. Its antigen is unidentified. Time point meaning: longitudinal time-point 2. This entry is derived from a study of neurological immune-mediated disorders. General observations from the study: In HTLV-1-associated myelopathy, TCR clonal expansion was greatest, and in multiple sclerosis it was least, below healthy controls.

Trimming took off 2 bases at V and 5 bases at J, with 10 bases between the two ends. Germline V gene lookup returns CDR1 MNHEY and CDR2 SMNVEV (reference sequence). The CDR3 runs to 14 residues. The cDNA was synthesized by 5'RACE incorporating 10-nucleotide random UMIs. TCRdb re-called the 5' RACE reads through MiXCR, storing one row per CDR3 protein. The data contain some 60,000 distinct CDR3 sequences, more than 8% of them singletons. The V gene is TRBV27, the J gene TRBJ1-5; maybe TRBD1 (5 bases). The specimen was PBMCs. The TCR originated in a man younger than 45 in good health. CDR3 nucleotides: TGTGCCAGCAGTTTAGAGGGGTCACATCAGCCCCAGCATTTT. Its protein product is CASSLEGSHQPQHF.